This T cell receptor (beta chain) was recovered during a study of T-cell reconstitution after alpha-beta-depleted transplantation in children. General study findings and limits: T-cell numbers and diversity one year post-transplant derived largely from freshly generated T cells. About two months after transplant, alpha-beta T cells reportedly came from several hundred expanded graft clones. Recipient T cells and thymic progenitors that survived gave rise to the high TCRbeta diversity observed at day 60 in some patients.

This clonotype occurred many times. No antigen is known for it. The TCRbeta library was prepared with unique molecular identifiers. TCRdb analysed the PCR reads with MiXCR anew, one entry per CDR3 protein. This table holds around 30,000 distinct CDR3 sequences, roughly 6.5% found once. The receptor was derived from a child under two years old who had a stem cell transplant for acute myeloid leukemia, so the T cells may come from the graft donor. The sample in question was peripheral blood, obtained 60 days after TCRalphabeta/CD19-depleted stem cell transplant.

The CDR3 DNA sequence: TGTGCCAGCAGCTTCAGGACAGACTATGGCTACACCTTC. Translation gives CASSFRTDYGYTF. The chain employs TRBV7-9 and TRBJ1-2; maybe TRBD1 (6 bases). V was cut by 3 bases and J by 3 bases, with 8 bases left in between. Looked up from germline, CDR1 is SEHNR and CDR2 is FQNEAQ (reference sequence). The CDR3 contains 13 residues.